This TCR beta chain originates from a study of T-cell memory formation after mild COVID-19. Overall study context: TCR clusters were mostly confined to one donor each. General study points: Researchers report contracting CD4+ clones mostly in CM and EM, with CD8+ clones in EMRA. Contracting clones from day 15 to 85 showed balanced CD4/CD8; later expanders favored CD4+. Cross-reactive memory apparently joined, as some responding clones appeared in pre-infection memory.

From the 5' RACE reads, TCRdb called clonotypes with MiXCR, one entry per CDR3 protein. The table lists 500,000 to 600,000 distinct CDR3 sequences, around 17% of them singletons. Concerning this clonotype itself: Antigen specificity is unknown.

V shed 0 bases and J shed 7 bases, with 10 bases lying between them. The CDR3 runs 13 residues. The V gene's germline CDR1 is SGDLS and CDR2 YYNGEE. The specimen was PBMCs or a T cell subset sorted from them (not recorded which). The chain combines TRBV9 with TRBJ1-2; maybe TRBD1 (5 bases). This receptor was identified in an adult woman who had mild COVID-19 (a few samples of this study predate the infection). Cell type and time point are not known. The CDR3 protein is CASSVAGFGGYTF. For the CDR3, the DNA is TGTGCCAGCAGCGTAGCAGGGTTTGGTGGCTACACCTTC.